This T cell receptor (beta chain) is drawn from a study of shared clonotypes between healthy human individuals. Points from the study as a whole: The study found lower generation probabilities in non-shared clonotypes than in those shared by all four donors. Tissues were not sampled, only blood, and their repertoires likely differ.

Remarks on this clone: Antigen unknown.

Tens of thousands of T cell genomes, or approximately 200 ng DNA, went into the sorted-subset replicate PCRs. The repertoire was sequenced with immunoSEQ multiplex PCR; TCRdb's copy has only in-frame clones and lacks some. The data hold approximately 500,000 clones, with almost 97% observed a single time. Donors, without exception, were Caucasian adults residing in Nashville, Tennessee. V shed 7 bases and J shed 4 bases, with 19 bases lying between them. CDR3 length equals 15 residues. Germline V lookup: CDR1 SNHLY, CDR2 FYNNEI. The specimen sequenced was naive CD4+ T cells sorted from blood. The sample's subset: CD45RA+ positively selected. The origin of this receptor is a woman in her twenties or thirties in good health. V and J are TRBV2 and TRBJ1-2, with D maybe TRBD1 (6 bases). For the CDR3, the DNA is TGTGCCAGCACCTTCAGGGACACTCGTTCCTATGGCTACACCTTC. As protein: CASTFRDTRSYGYTF.